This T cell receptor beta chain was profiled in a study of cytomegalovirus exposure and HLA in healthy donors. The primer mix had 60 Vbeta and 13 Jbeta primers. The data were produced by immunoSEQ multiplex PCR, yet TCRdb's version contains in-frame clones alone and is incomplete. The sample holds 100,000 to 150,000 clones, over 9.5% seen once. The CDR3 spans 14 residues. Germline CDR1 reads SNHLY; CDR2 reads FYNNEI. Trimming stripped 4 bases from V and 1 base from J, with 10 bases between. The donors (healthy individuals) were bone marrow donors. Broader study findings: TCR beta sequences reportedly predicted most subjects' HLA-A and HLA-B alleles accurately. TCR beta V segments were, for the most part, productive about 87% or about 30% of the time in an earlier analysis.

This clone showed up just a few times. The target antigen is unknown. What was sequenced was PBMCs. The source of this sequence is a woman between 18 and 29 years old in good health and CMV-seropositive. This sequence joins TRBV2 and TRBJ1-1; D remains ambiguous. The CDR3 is CASSGWTENTEAFF. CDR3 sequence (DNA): TGTGCCAGCAGTGGGTGGACTGAGAACACTGAAGCTTTCTTT. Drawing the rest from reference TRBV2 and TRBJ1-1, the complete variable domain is EPEVTQTPSHQVTQMGQEVILRCVPISNHLYFYWYRQILGQKVEFLVSFYNNEISEKSEIFDDQFSVERPDGSNFTLKIRSTKLEDSAMYFCASSGWTENTEAFFGQGTRLTVV.